These T cell receptor beta chains were read from a single sample in a study of T cell responses to AZD1222 COVID-19 vaccine. TCRdb's copy holds only in-frame clones and misses some; the assay was immunoSEQ multiplex PCR. The sample carries approximately 84,000 clones, 80% to 90% recorded once. The sample consisted of peripheral blood, taken on day 0 of AZD1222 vaccination. The receptors were sampled from an adult in good health. CDR3s leave out the opening cysteine and the closing phenylalanine or tryptophan. A D gene is named only where the DNA matches it firmly. The size field is filled for only some rows; it gives once, few, many or a size class.

size | J | V | D | CDR3
once | TRBJ2-3 | TRBV5-1 | TRBD1 | ASSVPGTGRREKNTQY
. | TRBJ2-1 | TRBV11-1 | . | ASSLAGRSYNEQF
. | TRBJ2-1 | TRBV28 | TRBD2 | ASRTLAGGSGEQF
. | TRBJ2-1 | TRBV29-1 | TRBD2 | SVEGLTSGRTRNEQF
. | TRBJ2-2 | TRBV7-3 | . | ASGTWNTGELF
. | TRBJ1-6 | TRBV28 | . | ASSLLHSQQRTPLH
. | TRBJ2-3 | TRBV7-7 | . | ASSPTGPLTDTQY
. | TRBJ2-2 | TRBV5-5 | . | ASSLGGFNTGELF
. | TRBJ1-3 | TRBV25-1 | . | ASSEQDGSGNTIY
. | TRBJ1-5 | TRBV30 | . | AWSVWTTGNQPQH
. | TRBJ1-5 | TRBV28 | . | ASSPPGYRTNQPQH
. | TRBJ2-3 | TRBV2 | TRBD1 | ASRFRDRGTDTQY
. | TRBJ1-2 | TRBV28 | . | ASRGEARGGYT
. | TRBJ1-1 | TRBV2 | TRBD1 | ASRTGGGNTEAF
. | TRBJ1-1 | TRBV15 | . | ATSRDTGVGEAF
few | TRBJ1-2 | TRBV29-1 | . | SVGDPLQGDYGYT
. | TRBJ2-1 | TRBV9 | TRBD2 | ASSAWTSDNEQF
once | TRBJ2-3 | TRBV6-1 | . | ASSEAGVATTDTQY
few | TRBJ2-1 | TRBV11-1 | . | ASSPFGYNEQF
once | TRBJ2-2 | TRBV19 | TRBD1 | ASSIVSRGRDTGELF
once | TRBJ2-7 | TRBV9 | TRBD1 | ASSVGWSGTGGYEQY
. | TRBJ1-6 | TRBV2 | . | ASSVLGLTAPLGVSLH
. | TRBJ2-7 | TRBV3-1/TRBV3-2 | TRBD1 | ASSQATGQDSVFEQY
. | TRBJ2-7 | TRBV24-1 | TRBD2 | ATSDWEGEQY
. | TRBJ1-5 | TRBV20-1 | . | SASRQGLNQPQH
. | TRBJ1-5 | TRBV6-5 | TRBD1 | ASGTETNQPQH
. | TRBJ2-3 | TRBV28 | TRBD1 | ASSYGQIGQGFTGTDTQY
. | TRBJ2-7 | TRBV9 | . | ASSGRSSYEQY
. | TRBJ2-7 | TRBV15 | TRBD2 | ATSTPRGGLNEQY
. | TRBJ1-4 | TRBV6-5 | . | ASSYAGARTGKLF
. | TRBJ2-7 | TRBV5-5 | . | ASSFAGTAPYEQY
. | TRBJ1-2 | TRBV6-5 | . | AVNGANYGYT
. | TRBJ2-2 | TRBV11-1 | . | ASSLALQGRTGELF
. | TRBJ2-3 | TRBV2 | . | ASSERGGFTDTQY
once | TRBJ1-2 | TRBV29-1 | . | SVLTGKYGYT
once | TRBJ2-5 | TRBV6-2/TRBV6-3 | TRBD1 | ASSYFPGGETQY
. | TRBJ2-6 | TRBV25-1 | . | ASTRDSIAGANVLT
. | TRBJ1-2 | TRBV9 | . | ASSQTGGNDYGYT
few | TRBJ2-5 | TRBV4-1 | . | ASSQGRRGETQY
. | TRBJ1-5 | TRBV6-1 | . | ASSESGNSNQPQH
. | TRBJ2-2 | TRBV15 | TRBD2 | ATSRDLLAGLNTGELF
few | TRBJ1-2 | TRBV28 | . | ASSGGGVWLGVDYGYT
. | TRBJ2-3 | TRBV9 | TRBD2 | ASSLTGTSGSTDTQY
few | TRBJ2-5 | TRBV5-4 | . | ASSLSRIEETQY
. | TRBJ2-7 | TRBV6-5 | . | ASSYYDRSSYEQY
. | TRBJ2-2 | TRBV7-2 | . | ASSLGGIRAGELF
. | TRBJ2-7 | TRBV28 | . | ASWAWGGEQY
few | TRBJ2-1 | TRBV6-6 | TRBD2 | ASISGRAFGEQF
. | TRBJ2-7 | TRBV6-2/TRBV6-3 | TRBD2 | ASSYSGLAGGEQY